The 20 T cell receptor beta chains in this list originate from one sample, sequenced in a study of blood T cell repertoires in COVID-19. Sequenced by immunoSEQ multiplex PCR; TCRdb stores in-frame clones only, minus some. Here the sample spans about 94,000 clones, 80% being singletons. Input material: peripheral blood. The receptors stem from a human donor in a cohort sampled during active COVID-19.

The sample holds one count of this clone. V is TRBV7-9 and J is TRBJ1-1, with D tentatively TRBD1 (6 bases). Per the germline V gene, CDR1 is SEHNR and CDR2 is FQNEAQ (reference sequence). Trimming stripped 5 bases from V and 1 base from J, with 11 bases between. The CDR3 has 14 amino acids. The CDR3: CASSPGQKNTEAFF. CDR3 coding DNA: TGTGCCAGCAGCCCCGGACAGAAGAACACTGAAGCTTTCTTT.

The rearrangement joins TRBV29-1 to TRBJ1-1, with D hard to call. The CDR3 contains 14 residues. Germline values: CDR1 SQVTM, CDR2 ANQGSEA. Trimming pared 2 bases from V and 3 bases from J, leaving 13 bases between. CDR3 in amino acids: CSVEIWAAHTEAFF. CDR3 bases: TGCAGCGTTGAAATTTGGGCAGCTCACACTGAAGCTTTCTTT.

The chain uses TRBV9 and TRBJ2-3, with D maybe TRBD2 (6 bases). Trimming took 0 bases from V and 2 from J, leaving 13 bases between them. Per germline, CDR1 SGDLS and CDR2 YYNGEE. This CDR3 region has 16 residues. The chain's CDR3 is CASSVAAGGVTDTQYF. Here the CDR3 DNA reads TGTGCCAGCAGCGTAGCTGCAGGAGGGGTCACAGATACGCAGTATTTT. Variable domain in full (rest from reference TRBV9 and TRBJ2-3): DSGVTQTPKHLITATGQRVTLRCSPRSGDLSVYWYQQSLDQGLQFLIQYYNGEERAKGNILERFSAQQFPDLHSELNLSSLELGDSALYFCASSVAAGGVTDTQYFGPGTRLTVL.

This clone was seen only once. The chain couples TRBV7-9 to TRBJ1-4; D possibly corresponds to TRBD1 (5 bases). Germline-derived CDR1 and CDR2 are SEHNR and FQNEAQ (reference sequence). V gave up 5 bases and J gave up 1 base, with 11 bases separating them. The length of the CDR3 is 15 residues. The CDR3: CASSPATGTNEKLFF. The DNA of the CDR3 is TGTGCCAGCAGCCCCGCAACAGGAACTAATGAAAAACTGTTTTTT.

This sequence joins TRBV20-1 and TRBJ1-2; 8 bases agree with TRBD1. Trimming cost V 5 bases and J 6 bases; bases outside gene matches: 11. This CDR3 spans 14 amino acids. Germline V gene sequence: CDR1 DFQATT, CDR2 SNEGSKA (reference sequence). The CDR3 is CSAGGQGAFDGYTF. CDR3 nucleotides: TGCAGTGCTGGTGGACAGGGCGCTTTCGATGGCTACACCTTC.

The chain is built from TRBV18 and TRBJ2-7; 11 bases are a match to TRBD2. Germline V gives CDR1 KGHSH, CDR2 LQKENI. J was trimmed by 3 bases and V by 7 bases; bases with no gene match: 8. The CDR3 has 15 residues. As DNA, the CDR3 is TGTGCCAGCTTAGCCTCCGGGACTAGCGGCTACGAGCAGTACTTC. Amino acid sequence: CASLASGTSGYEQYF.

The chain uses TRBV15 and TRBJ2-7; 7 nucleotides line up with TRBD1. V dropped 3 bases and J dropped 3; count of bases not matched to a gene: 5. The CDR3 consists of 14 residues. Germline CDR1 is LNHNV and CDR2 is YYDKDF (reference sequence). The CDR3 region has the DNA TGTGCCACCAGCAGGGGGGACAGCCACTACGAGCAGTACTTC. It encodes CATSRGDSHYEQYF.

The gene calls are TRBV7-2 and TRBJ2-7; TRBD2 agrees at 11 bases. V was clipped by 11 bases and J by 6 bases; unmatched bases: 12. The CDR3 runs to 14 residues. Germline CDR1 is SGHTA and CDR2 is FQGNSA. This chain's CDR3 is CAAGGGSGRGEQYF. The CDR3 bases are TGTGCCGCAGGTGGGGGTAGCGGGAGGGGCGAGCAGTACTTC.

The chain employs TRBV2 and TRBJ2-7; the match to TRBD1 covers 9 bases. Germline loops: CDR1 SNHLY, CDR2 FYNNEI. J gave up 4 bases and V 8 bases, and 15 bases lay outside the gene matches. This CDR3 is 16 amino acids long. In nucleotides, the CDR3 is TGTGCCAGCGGGACAGGGCGAGGGGTAAGGGAATACGAGCAGTACTTC. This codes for CASGTGRGVREYEQYF.

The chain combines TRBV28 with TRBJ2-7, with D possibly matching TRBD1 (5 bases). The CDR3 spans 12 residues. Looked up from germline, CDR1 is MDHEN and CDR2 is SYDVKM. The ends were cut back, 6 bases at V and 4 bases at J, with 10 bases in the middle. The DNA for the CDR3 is TGTGCCAGCAGAGAGACAGATTACGAGCAGTACTTC. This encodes CASRETDYEQYF.

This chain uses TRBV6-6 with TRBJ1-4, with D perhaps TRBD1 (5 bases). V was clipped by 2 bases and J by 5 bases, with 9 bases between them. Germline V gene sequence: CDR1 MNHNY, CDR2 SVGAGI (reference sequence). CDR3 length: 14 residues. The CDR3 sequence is CASSYGGGNEKLFF. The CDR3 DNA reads TGTGCCAGCAGTTACGGGGGGGGGAATGAAAAACTGTTTTTT.

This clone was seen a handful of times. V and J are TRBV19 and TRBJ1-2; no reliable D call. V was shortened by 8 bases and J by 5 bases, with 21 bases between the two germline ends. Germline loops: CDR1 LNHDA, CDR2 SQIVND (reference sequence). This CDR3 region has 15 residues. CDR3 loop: CASYPSIASVYGYTF. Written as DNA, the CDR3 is TGTGCCAGTTACCCCTCGATAGCCTCAGTTTATGGCTACACCTTC.

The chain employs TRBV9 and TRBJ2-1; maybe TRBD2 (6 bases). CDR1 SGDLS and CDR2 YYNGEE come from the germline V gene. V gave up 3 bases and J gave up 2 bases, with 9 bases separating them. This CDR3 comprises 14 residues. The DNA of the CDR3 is TGTGCCAGCAGCGCATCGGGGGCCTACAATGAGCAGTTCTTC. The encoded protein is CASSASGAYNEQFF.

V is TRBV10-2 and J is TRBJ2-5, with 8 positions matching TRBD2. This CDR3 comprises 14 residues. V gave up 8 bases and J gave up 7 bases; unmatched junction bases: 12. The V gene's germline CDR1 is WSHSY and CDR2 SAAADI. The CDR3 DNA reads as TGCGCCAGCGGGCCGGGAGCGGGAGCGTTGACCCAGTACTTC. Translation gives CASGPGAGALTQYF.

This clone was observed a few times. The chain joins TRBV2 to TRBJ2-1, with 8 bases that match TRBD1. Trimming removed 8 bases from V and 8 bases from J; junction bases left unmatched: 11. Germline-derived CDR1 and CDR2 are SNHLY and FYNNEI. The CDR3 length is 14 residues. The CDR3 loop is CASAEGQGPYEQFF. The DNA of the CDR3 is TGTGCCAGCGCGGAAGGACAGGGTCCCTATGAGCAGTTCTTC.

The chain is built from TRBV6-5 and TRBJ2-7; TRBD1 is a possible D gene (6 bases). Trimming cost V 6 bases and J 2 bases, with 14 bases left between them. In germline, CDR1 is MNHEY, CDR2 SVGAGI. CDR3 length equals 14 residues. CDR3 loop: CASRGTRNTYEQYF. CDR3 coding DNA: TGTGCCAGCAGGGGGACACGGAATACCTACGAGCAGTACTTC.

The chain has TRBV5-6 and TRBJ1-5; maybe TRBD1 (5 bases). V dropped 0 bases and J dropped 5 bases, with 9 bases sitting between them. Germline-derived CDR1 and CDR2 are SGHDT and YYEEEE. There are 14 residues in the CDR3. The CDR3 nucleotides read TGTGCCAGCAGCTTGGCAGGGTCGGATCAGCCCCAGCATTTT. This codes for CASSLAGSDQPQHF.

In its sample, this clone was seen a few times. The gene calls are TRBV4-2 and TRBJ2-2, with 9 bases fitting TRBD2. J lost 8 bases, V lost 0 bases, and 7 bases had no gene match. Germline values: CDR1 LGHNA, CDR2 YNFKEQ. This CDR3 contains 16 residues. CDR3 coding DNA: TGTGCCAGCAGCCAAGACGGTGCGGGAGGGTCAGGGGAGCTGTTTTTT. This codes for CASSQDGAGGSGELFF.

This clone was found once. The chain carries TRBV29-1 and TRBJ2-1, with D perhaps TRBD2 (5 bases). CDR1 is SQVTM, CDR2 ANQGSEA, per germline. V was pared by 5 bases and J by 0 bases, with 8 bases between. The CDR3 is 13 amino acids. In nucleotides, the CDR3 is TGCAGCGTTCGTCGGGACTCCTACAATGAGCAGTTCTTC. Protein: CSVRRDSYNEQFF.

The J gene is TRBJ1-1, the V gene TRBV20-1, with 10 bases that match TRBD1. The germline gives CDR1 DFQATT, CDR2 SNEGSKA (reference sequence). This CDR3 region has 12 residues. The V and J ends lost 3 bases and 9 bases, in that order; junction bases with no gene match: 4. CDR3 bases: TGCAGTGCTAGTGGACAGGGGGTTAAAGCTTTCTTT. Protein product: CSASGQGVKAFF.